The sequence of this T cell receptor (beta chain) was determined in a study of cytomegalovirus exposure and HLA in healthy donors. Concerning this clone: The antigen remains unidentified.

Study-level results: 164 TCR beta chains were listed as cytomegalovirus-associated. A link between a missense DCLRE1C variant and TCR beta V- and J-gene trimming emerged from a later analysis.

The PCR ran on 60 Vbeta and 13 Jbeta primers. Method: immunoSEQ multiplex PCR; TCRdb's copy keeps in-frame clones and lacks some. The profile shows over 150,000 clones, 70% to 85% of them singletons. The germline gives CDR1 ENHRY, CDR2 SYGVKD. The J segment lost 0 bases and the V segment lost 2 bases, leaving 3 bases of the junction unmatched. The CDR3 runs to 16 residues. The receptor was derived from a woman aged 30 to 39 in good health and CMV-seropositive. The specimen sequenced was PBMCs. V is TRBV10-3 and J is TRBJ2-7; 11 nucleotides line up with TRBD2. The CDR3 coding sequence is TGTGCCATCAGTGAGAAAACTAGCGGGAGCTCCTACGAGCAGTACTTC. Translation: CAISEKTSGSSYEQYF.